The T cell receptor (beta chain) under discussion was sequenced for a study of T cells in Graves' hyperthyroidism and ophthalmopathy. The germline V gene has CDR1 SGHTA and CDR2 FQGNSA. The CDR3 length is 15 residues. Trimming cost V 4 bases and J 2 bases; bases outside gene matches: 4. This clonotype has ten or more counts. Its antigen is unknown. There were TCR beta CDR3 regions amplified from RNA transcripts. The HTBI primer set drove a first-round RT-PCR of the TCR CDR3. From the multiplex PCR reads, TCRdb called clonotypes with MiXCR, one entry per CDR3 protein. The sample records 600,000 or so distinct CDR3 sequences, approximately 15% being singletons. Findings of the study overall: Prediction of ophthalmopathy progression came a median 6.5 months pre-onset.

Each diagnosis drew on symptoms, thyroxine, TRAb, thyroid ultrasound and orbital computed tomography findings. Extraction of PBMCs used under 13 ml of fresh peripheral blood. This chain links TRBV7-2 with TRBJ2-1, with 8 positions matching TRBD2. The sample comprised blood. This TCR derives from a woman aged 50 to 60 with Graves' ophthalmopathy. The CDR3: CASSSSGSAYNEQFF. CDR3 nucleotide sequence: TGTGCCAGCAGCTCCAGCGGGAGCGCCTACAATGAGCAGTTCTTC.